This T cell receptor beta chain was recorded in a study of regulatory T cells in long-lasting Graves disease. Study results and limitations: Gene preferences differed: TRBV28, TRBJ1-2, TRBJ2-5 in persistent cases. Persistent patients shared more public clonotypes (approximately 2,700) than newly diagnosed patients (about 970).

CDR1 and CDR2 from the germline V gene are MNHEY and SVGAGI. Trimming took off 2 bases at V and 4 bases at J, with 15 bases between the two ends. This CDR3 comprises 15 residues. Time point in this sample: persistent/refractory GD, antithyroid drugs over 5 years with positive TRAb. Extracted RNA from PBMCs served as the source of the TCR library. All patients originated from an endocrinology department located in Xi'an, China. Arm-PCR of CDR3 regions and iRepertoire HTBI primers were used to build TCR beta libraries. As handled by the study authors: Across the samples, identification revealed about 62 TRBV and 12 to 15 TRBJ segments. TCRdb re-called the multiplex PCR reads through MiXCR, storing one row per CDR3 protein. The V and J calls and clone size come from TCRdb's table, not from the authors' own analysis. Of 400,000 to 500,000 distinct CDR3 sequences in the sample, approximately 22% were seen once.

This clonotype came up many times. Its matching antigen is unknown. This chain joins TRBV6-5 and TRBJ2-7; the D is unclear. The specimen was peripheral blood mononuclear cells (PBMCs), collected when the disease was refractory, from a patient treated with antithyroid drugs. This clonotype originated in a female donor with Graves disease. CDR3 DNA: TGTGCCAGCAGTTACAGGGCAGACATCCGTTACGAGCAGTACTTC. This codes for CASSYRADIRYEQYF.